These T cell receptor beta chains were read from a single sample in a study of cytomegalovirus exposure and HLA in healthy donors. Some clones are missing from TCRdb's copy, which holds only in-frame ones; the method was immunoSEQ multiplex PCR. The table shows roughly 150,000 clones, with approximately 73% occurring only once. Sequencing was carried out using PBMCs. The receptors shown here come from a woman younger than 30 in good health and CMV-seropositive. Both conserved end residues are part of each CDR3. The order of the fields is D gene, J gene, V gene, clone size, CDR3 protein, CDR3 DNA. A D gene is named only where the DNA matches it firmly. Expanded clones are given a class, and other clones once, few, many or no size at all.

>TRBD1|TRBJ2-7|TRBV6-8|many
CASSYGGTGSQKWEQYF
TGTGCCAGCAGTTACGGGGGGACAGGGTCGCAGAAATGGGAGCAGTACTTC
>NA|TRBJ1-2|TRBV2|NA
CASSAPGINYGYTF
TGTGCCAGCAGTGCCCCGGGGATCAACTATGGCTACACCTTC
>NA|TRBJ2-5|TRBV6-1|NA
CASSESSTETQYF
TGTGCCAGCAGTGAATCCTCTACGGAGACCCAGTACTTC
>NA|TRBJ2-2|TRBV5-4|NA
CASSPGVAGELFF
TGTGCCAGCAGCCCAGGGGTCGCCGGGGAGCTGTTTTTT
>TRBD1|TRBJ2-7|TRBV15|NA
CATSSTLQGGEQYF
TGTGCCACCAGCAGTACTTTACAGGGGGGCGAGCAGTACTTC
>TRBD2|TRBJ2-5|TRBV4-2|NA
CASSQGLGGGYQETQYF
TGTGCCAGCAGCCAAGGGTTAGGCGGGGGGTACCAAGAGACCCAGTACTTC
>NA|TRBJ1-2|TRBV9|once
CASFRGEDGYTF
TGTGCCAGCTTCAGGGGAGAGGATGGCTACACCTTC
>TRBD1|TRBJ1-4|TRBV7-9|NA
CASSLRDSPGGLFF
TGTGCCAGCAGCTTAAGGGACAGCCCTGGGGGACTGTTTTTT
>NA|TRBJ2-3|TRBV6-1|NA
CASSERFGATDTQYF
TGTGCCAGCAGTGAAAGGTTTGGGGCAACAGATACGCAGTATTTT
>TRBD1|TRBJ1-2|TRBV28|NA
CASSRRQGAQGYTF
TGTGCCAGCAGTCGCAGACAGGGGGCGCAGGGCTACACCTTC
>TRBD1|TRBJ1-6|TRBV6-1|once
CASSEAWGQGYSPLHF
TGTGCCAGCAGTGAAGCGTGGGGACAGGGCTATTCACCCCTCCACTTT
>TRBD2|TRBJ2-3|TRBV4-1|NA
CASSSGTSEADTQYF
TGCGCCAGCAGCTCCGGGACTAGCGAGGCAGATACGCAGTATTTT
>TRBD1|TRBJ1-1|TRBV6-6|NA
CASSTLDRANTEAFF
TGTGCCAGCAGTACCTTGGACAGGGCGAACACTGAAGCTTTCTTT
>TRBD1|TRBJ2-7|TRBV6-5|NA
CASSHTGTGSEQYF
TGTGCCAGCAGCCACACCGGGACAGGGAGCGAGCAGTACTTC